The clone carrying this TCR beta chain was seen a handful of times. The antigen remains unidentified. Profiled with immunoSEQ multiplex PCR; TCRdb holds only in-frame clones, not every one. The table has about 120,000 clones, 58% seen once. TCR beta libraries used roughly 2.2 micrograms of genomic DNA from cryopreserved PBMCs. The data are from a study of cytotoxic CD8 clonotypes in ibrutinib-treated CLL. Study as a whole: Response was recorded as partial in 24 patients and complete in 2; at median about 6 years, approximately 15 remained remitted and around 12 had progressed.

Germline lookup yields CDR1 MNHNS and CDR2 SASEGT. V dropped 4 bases and J dropped 1 base, with 22 bases sitting between them. This CDR3 region has 18 residues. Study-wide results and limits: Stable or contracted on treatment, public clonotypes were also uncommon. While tracking circulating CD8+ T-cell counts, baseline clonality exceeded that of age-matched healthy donors.

The sequence derives from a human donor with chronic lymphocytic leukemia. The sample in question was PBMCs, obtained after 24 months of ibrutinib treatment. The chain is built from TRBV6-1 and TRBJ1-2; D gene ambiguous. CDR3 bases: TGTGCCAGCAGTGCCCGGCGGTCCACTGGGGAAGGTAACTATGGCTACACCTTC. Its translation: CASSARRSTGEGNYGYTF.